Below, 17 T cell receptor beta chains from the same sample are listed, as sequenced in a study of shared clonotypes between healthy human individuals. The assay was immunoSEQ multiplex PCR, and TCRdb's table has in-frame clones only and misses some. The sample includes about 2 million clones, 90% to 95% of them seen just once. The sequencing sample was made of naive CD4+ T cells sorted from blood. Described subset: CD45RA+ positively selected. Receptors were obtained from a man between 18 and 35 years old in good health.

The CDR3, as DNA: TGTGCCAGCAGTGGAGAGATCGGTGGGTATGGCTACACCTTC. The encoded protein is CASSGEIGGYGYTF. The chain joins TRBV6-1 to TRBJ1-2; no clear D gene. The CDR3 has 14 residues. CDR1 and CDR2 (germline): MNHNS, SASEGT. Between the trimmed V and J ends, which lost 4 bases and 5 bases, there was a span of 14 bases.

The J gene is TRBJ2-1, the V gene TRBV2; 10 nucleotides line up with TRBD2. V gave up 7 bases and J gave up 9 bases; unmatched junction bases: 6. Germline V gene lookup returns CDR1 SNHLY and CDR2 FYNNEI. This CDR3 region has 13 residues. DNA of the CDR3: TGTGCCAGCACCCCTGGACTAGCGGCTGAGCAGTTCTTC. Translated: CASTPGLAAEQFF.

CDR3 DNA: TGTGCCAGCAGCCATGCCACCTACTCCTATAATTCACCCCTCCACTTT. Translated, it gives CASSHATYSYNSPLHF. The chain has TRBV14 and TRBJ1-6; no firm D call. Trimming removed 3 bases at V and 0 bases at J, with 9 bases between. The CDR3 length is 16 residues. CDR1 and CDR2 from the germline V gene are SGHDN and FVKESK.

The chain is built from TRBV30 and TRBJ1-6, with TRBD1 matching over 12 bases. The CDR3 runs to 16 residues. Germline trimming cut 3 bases from V and 12 bases from J; bases unmatched to any gene: 12. From germline, CDR1 is GTSNPN and CDR2 SVGIG (reference sequence). CDR3: CAWSGTGGPYKGPLHF. CDR3 DNA: TGTGCCTGGAGCGGGACAGGGGGCCCCTACAAGGGACCCCTCCACTTT.

The chain employs TRBV28 and TRBJ2-7; TRBD1 matches at 9 bases. Germline CDR1 MDHEN, CDR2 SYDVKM. J lost 6 bases, V lost 6 bases, and 12 bases had no gene match. This CDR3 has 15 amino acids. DNA of the CDR3: TGTGCCAGCAGCGCCCGGGACAGGGCGCGGAGCGAGCAGTACTTC. It yields the protein CASSARDRARSEQYF.

CDR3 in DNA: TGCGCCAGCAGCCCCTCGGGGACAGGGTCCTACGAGCAGTACTTC. Translation gives CASSPSGTGSYEQYF. This chain uses TRBV5-1 with TRBJ2-7; 9 nucleotides match TRBD1. CDR3 length: 15 residues. J gave up 1 base and V 4 bases, and 6 bases lay outside the gene matches. The V gene's germline CDR1 is SGHRS and CDR2 YFSETQ.

The chain carries TRBV10-3 and TRBJ1-2, with TRBD1 matching over 9 bases. Trimming cost V 4 bases and J 5 bases; bases outside gene matches: 5. CDR1 and CDR2 from the germline V gene are ENHRY and SYGVKD. The CDR3 contains 14 residues. The CDR3 nucleotides read TGTGCCATCAGTGGGGCTGACAGGGGGTATGGCTACACCTTC. Protein sequence: CAISGADRGYGYTF.

The V gene is TRBV7-6, the J gene TRBJ2-7; 8 nucleotides line up with TRBD2. The CDR3 is made up of 16 amino acids. Germline V gene data show CDR1 as SGHVS and CDR2 as FNYEAQ. J was trimmed by 6 bases and V by 3 bases; bases with no gene match: 13. The CDR3 coding sequence is TGTGCCAGCAGCTTGTCCAGGGGACTAGAGGCCCCCGAGCAGTACTTC. Its translation is CASSLSRGLEAPEQYF.

The rearrangement joins TRBV18 to TRBJ2-7; TRBD1 is a possible D gene (5 bases). The germline V gene has CDR1 KGHSH and CDR2 LQKENI. Trimming removed 0 bases from V and 3 bases from J, with 12 bases in between. This CDR3 region has 15 residues. In DNA, the CDR3 is TGTGCCAGCTCACCACCGCAGGGTTGGCACTACGAGCAGTACTTC. It is translated as CASSPPQGWHYEQYF.

The V and J genes are TRBV5-1 and TRBJ2-5; D possibly corresponds to TRBD1 (6 bases). CDR3 length: 13 residues. Per germline, CDR1 SGHRS and CDR2 YFSETQ. Trimming removed 3 bases at V and 5 bases at J, with 11 bases between. The CDR3 DNA reads TGCGCCAGCAGCTCTACAGGGTGGGAGACCCAGTACTTC. Its translation is CASSSTGWETQYF.

V is TRBV19 and J is TRBJ1-5; TRBD1 agrees at 7 bases. This CDR3 is built from 14 residues. V shed 6 bases, J shed 5 bases, and the junction held 7 bases outside the gene matches. The germline gives CDR1 LNHDA, CDR2 SQIVND (reference sequence). The CDR3 reads CASSSFRGDQPQHF. The DNA of the CDR3 is TGTGCCAGTAGCTCATTCAGGGGGGATCAGCCCCAGCATTTT.

As concerns this clone: Different DNA sequences within this sample yield the same CDR3. The rearrangement uses TRBV6-6 and TRBJ2-7; a weak D match, TRBD1 (6 bases). V was pared by 7 bases and J by 4 bases, with 8 bases between. Germline values: CDR1 MNHNY, CDR2 SVGAGI (reference sequence). The CDR3 sequence is 11 residues long. Here the CDR3 reads CASTQGYEQYF. The CDR3 nucleotides are TGTGCCAGCACGCAGGGGTACGAGCAGTACTTC.

This clone has just one count. This chain connects TRBV25-1 to TRBJ1-4; D gene uncertain. The CDR3 runs to 15 residues. V was pared by 2 bases and J by 7 bases, with 14 bases between. Germline CDR1 and CDR2: MGHDK and SYGVNS. In DNA form, the CDR3 reads TGTGCCAGCAGTGAAGTGCTGCTTTCGGGTGAAAAACTGTTTTTT. It encodes CASSEVLLSGEKLFF.

The chain employs TRBV5-6 and TRBJ1-1, with 7 bases that match TRBD1. V was pared by 0 bases and J by 1 base, with 0 bases of the junction left unmatched. Germline assignment: CDR1 SGHDT and CDR2 YYEEEE. There are 14 residues in the CDR3. The CDR3 is CASSLGTGNTEAFF. DNA of the CDR3: TGTGCCAGCAGCTTGGGGACAGGGAACACTGAAGCTTTCTTT. The full variable domain, with the rest looked up from reference TRBV5-6 and TRBJ1-1, is DAGVTQSPTHLIKTRGQQVTLRCSPKSGHDTVSWYQQALGQGPQFIFQYYEEEERQRGNFPDRFSGHQFPNYSSELNVNALLLGDSALYLCASSLGTGNTEAFFGQGTRLTVV.

The V gene is TRBV7-2, the J gene TRBJ1-3; D possibly corresponds to TRBD1 (6 bases). Germline CDR1 reads SGHTA; CDR2 reads FQGNSA. Trimming took off 6 bases at V and 2 bases at J, with 14 bases between the two ends. The CDR3 consists of 15 residues. The CDR3 sequence: CASRQTGPAGNTIYF. CDR3 in DNA: TGTGCCAGCAGGCAAACAGGGCCCGCTGGAAACACCATATATTTT.

This clone was seen a single time. This chain connects TRBV5-1 to TRBJ1-6; a possible D gene is TRBD1 (6 bases). With 4 bases removed from V and 10 bases from J, the gap between germline ends came to 18 bases. Germline V gene lookup returns CDR1 SGHRS and CDR2 YFSETQ. The CDR3 extends over 15 amino acids. The CDR3: CASSPTQGKGSPLHF. The CDR3 DNA reads TGCGCCAGCAGCCCGACACAGGGAAAAGGCTCACCCCTCCACTTT.

This chain connects TRBV6-6 to TRBJ2-7; D is undetermined. V lost 4 bases, J lost 6 bases, and 13 bases lay in between. Germline lookup yields CDR1 MNHNY and CDR2 SVGAGI (reference sequence). The CDR3 length is 13 residues. CDR3 DNA: TGTGCCAGCAGTTCTGCCAGCCCTGGCGAGCAGTACTTC. It is translated as CASSSASPGEQYF.